This T cell receptor beta chain comes out of a study of shared clonotypes between healthy human individuals. Findings and caveats of the study: Sorted-subset sequencing, rarefaction showed, was incomplete despite large depth.

A remark on this clone: Its antigen is unknown.

The CDR3 has 13 residues. Germline V gives CDR1 SGHTA, CDR2 FQGTGA. Trimming shortened V by 2 bases and J by 4 bases, and 7 bases separated the two germline ends. Genomic DNA belonging to each subset was distributed in equal measure over several immunoSEQ plates. Produced via immunoSEQ multiplex PCR; TCRdb's table is partial and in-frame only. The sample consists of 2 million to 2.5 million clones, about 92% of them appearing once. In the naive CD8 group, cells lacked CD45RO and were positively selected for CCR7, so terminally differentiated effector memory CD45RA+ cells were left out. Everyone who donated was a Caucasian adult who lived in Nashville, Tennessee.

This TCR derives from a man between 18 and 35 years old in good health. Some clones in this sample may be carry-over from other donors' samples. Source material: naive CD8+ T cells from PBMCs. The gene calls are TRBV7-3 and TRBJ2-3, with D perhaps TRBD1 (5 bases). CDR3 DNA: TGTGCCAGCAGCTTACTAGGGGCAGATACGCAGTATTTT. This codes for CASSLLGADTQYF. The full variable domain, completed using reference TRBV7-3 and TRBJ2-3, is GAGVSQTPSNKVTEKGKYVELRCDPISGHTALYWYRQSLGQGPEFLIYFQGTGAADDSGLPNDRFFAVRPEGSVSTLKIQRTERGDSAVYLCASSLLGADTQYFGPGTRLTVL.